This entry lists 20 T cell receptor beta chains sequenced from one sample in a study of shared clonotypes between healthy human individuals (TCRdb year 2020). The method behind the library was the immunoSEQ multiplex PCR assay. TCRdb's version of the immuneACCESS table is confined to in-frame rearrangements and falls short of the full clone set. An unresolved V gene accounts for under half of the shortfall where checked; the remainder is of unknown origin. For this sample the table gives millions of clones, of which over 90% were detected only once. The top ten hold about 0.41% of the sample. Sequencing input: naive CD4+ T cells from PBMCs. The intended sense of this specimen's cell subset or site label: CD45RA+ positively selected. The source of these receptors is a man in his late teens or twenties in good health. Some clones in this sample may be carry-over from other donors' samples.

The sample holds one count of this clone. The gene calls are TRBV7-3 and TRBJ2-5; D perhaps matches TRBD2 (6 bases). V was clipped by 2 bases and J by 0 bases, with 10 bases between them. The CDR3 is 15 residues long. The germline V gene has CDR1 SGHTA and CDR2 FQGTGA. This CDR3 is CASSLGPGDQETQYF. The CDR3 bases are TGTGCCAGCAGCTTAGGTCCGGGGGACCAAGAGACCCAGTACTTC.

The chain is built from TRBV7-2 and TRBJ2-5, with D tentatively TRBD1 or TRBD2 (5 bases each). Per germline, CDR1 SGHTA and CDR2 FQGNSA. This CDR3 is built from 17 residues. The V end was cut by 5 bases, the J end by 1 base, with 20 bases between. The CDR3 sequence: CASSMWALGVLQETQYF. CDR3 sequence (DNA): TGTGCCAGCAGCATGTGGGCGTTGGGGGTGCTCCAAGAGACCCAGTACTTC.

Worth noting for this clone: This sample includes further DNA sequences coding for the same CDR3. The V gene is TRBV20-1, the J gene TRBJ2-7; D assignment may be TRBD1 or TRBD2 (5 bases each). CDR1 and CDR2 (germline): DFQATT, SNEGSKA (reference sequence). This CDR3 is 11 amino acids long. Deletions cut 1 base from V and 4 bases from J, with 5 bases between. In DNA form, the CDR3 reads TGCAGTGCTAGAGGGGGGTACGAGCAGTACTTC. Translating it yields CSARGGYEQYF.

This clone was seen just once. The same CDR3 can be traced to other DNA sequences in this sample. The chain uses TRBV18 and TRBJ2-7; maybe TRBD2 (6 bases). The V gene's germline CDR1 is KGHSH and CDR2 LQKENI. Trimming removed 3 bases from V and 4 bases from J, with 10 bases in between. The CDR3 has 13 residues. CDR3 nucleotides: TGTGCCAGCTCACCCGGGACTTTTTACGAGCAGTACTTC. This encodes CASSPGTFYEQYF.

The J gene is TRBJ2-3, the V gene TRBV25-1; the D gene is possibly TRBD2 (6 bases). The CDR3 covers 15 residues. Trimming left V 2 bases short and J 6 bases short, with 15 bases between. Germline values: CDR1 MGHDK, CDR2 SYGVNS. The CDR3 protein is CASSERGGAQDTQYF. CDR3 nucleotide sequence: TGTGCCAGCAGTGAAAGAGGCGGGGCCCAGGATACGCAGTATTTT.

J is TRBJ1-2 and V is TRBV18, with a weak D call TRBD1 (6 bases). Trimming took 5 bases from V and 1 from J, leaving 11 bases between them. The CDR3 covers 14 residues. The germline CDR1 and CDR2 sequences are KGHSH and LQKENI. The CDR3 spells CASSALDSNYGYTF. DNA for the CDR3: TGTGCCAGCTCAGCCTTGGACAGTAACTATGGCTACACCTTC.

In regard to this clone: Other DNA sequences of this sample code for an identical CDR3. The gene calls are TRBV6-6 and TRBJ2-3; D possibly uses TRBD1 or TRBD2 (5 bases each). The CDR3 loop spans 14 amino acids. V was trimmed by 2 bases and J by 4 bases, leaving 10 bases between them. The germline gives CDR1 MNHNY, CDR2 SVGAGI (reference sequence). CDR3 protein: CASSYGGGADTQYF. The CDR3 DNA sequence: TGTGCCAGCAGTTACGGTGGGGGAGCAGATACGCAGTATTTT.

CDR3 sequence (DNA): TGTGCCAGCTCACTTCGGGAAAAACTGTTTTTT. Residues: CASSLREKLFF. The chain joins TRBV18 to TRBJ1-4; no reliable D call. Germline loops: CDR1 KGHSH, CDR2 LQKENI. Trimming stripped 4 bases from V and 8 bases from J, with 5 bases between. This CDR3 has 11 amino acids.

Only one count was recorded for this clone. The V gene is TRBV19, the J gene TRBJ1-2; D is ambiguous. The CDR3 covers 15 residues. Germline-derived CDR1 and CDR2 are LNHDA and SQIVND (reference sequence). V was cut by 2 bases and J by 1 base, with 11 bases left in between. In nucleotides, the CDR3 is TGTGCCAGTAGTATAAGCGGGCTGCTTAACTATGGCTACACCTTC. This encodes CASSISGLLNYGYTF.

The gene calls are TRBV18 and TRBJ1-1, with 7 bases matching TRBD1. The trim removed 6 bases at V and 4 bases at J, leaving 11 bases unmatched. CDR1 is KGHSH and CDR2 is LQKENI in the germline V gene. CDR3 size: 15 residues. Written as DNA, the CDR3 is TGTGCCAGCTCCCGAACCGACAGGGAGGCCACTGAAGCTTTCTTT. Encoded protein: CASSRTDREATEAFF.

The V and J genes are TRBV7-3 and TRBJ2-5; D possibly corresponds to TRBD2 (6 bases). From germline, CDR1 is SGHTA and CDR2 FQGTGA. This CDR3 region has 13 residues. Trimming shortened V by 4 bases and J by 5 bases, and 11 bases separated the two germline ends. CDR3 residues: CASSSGARETQYF. DNA of the CDR3: TGTGCCAGCAGCTCGGGAGCTCGGGAGACCCAGTACTTC.

V and J are TRBV15 and TRBJ2-5, with 8 bases aligning to TRBD1. There are 17 residues in the CDR3. Germline CDR1 and CDR2: LNHNV and YYDKDF (reference sequence). The ends lost 1 base at V and 0 bases at J; junction bases unmatched: 7. The chain's CDR3 is CATSRVGDRPYQETQYF. Here the CDR3 DNA reads TGTGCCACCAGCAGAGTTGGGGACAGGCCGTACCAAGAGACCCAGTACTTC.

On this clone: Other nucleotide sequences from this sample produce the same CDR3. This chain joins TRBV7-2 and TRBJ2-3; D unresolved. Germline CDR1 reads SGHTA; CDR2 reads FQGNSA. The CDR3 loop spans 11 amino acids. V was shortened by 4 bases and J by 4 bases, with 3 bases between the two germline ends. CDR3 nucleotides: TGTGCCAGCAGCTCCTCAGATACGCAGTATTTT. Encoded protein: CASSSSDTQYF.

The V and J genes are TRBV5-4 and TRBJ2-7, with D possibly TRBD2 on 5 matching bases. Germline CDR1 and CDR2: SGHNT and YYREEE (reference sequence). This CDR3 has 14 amino acids. Trimming pared 0 bases from V and 2 bases from J, leaving 9 bases between. The CDR3 region has the DNA TGTGCCAGCAGCTTGGTGGCGGGTCCCTACGAGCAGTACTTC. Translating gives CASSLVAGPYEQYF. The variable domain in full, with the rest retrieved from reference TRBV5-4 and TRBJ2-7, is ETGVTQSPTHLIKTRGQQVTLRCSSQSGHNTVSWYQQALGQGPQFIFQYYREEENGRGNFPPRFSGLQFPNYSSELNVNALELDDSALYLCASSLVAGPYEQYFGPGTRLTVT.

Comments on this clone: Other DNA sequences in this sample translate to the same CDR3. The chain couples TRBV28 to TRBJ1-5; possibly TRBD1 for D (6 bases). V dropped 6 bases and J dropped 2 bases, with 14 bases sitting between them. CDR1 and CDR2 (germline): MDHEN, SYDVKM. This CDR3 contains 15 residues. The CDR3 bases are TGTGCCAGCAGGCGCGCGGGGGGCGGCAATCAGCCCCAGCATTTT. This codes for CASRRAGGGNQPQHF.

The chain couples TRBV9 to TRBJ1-1, with 8 bases lining up with TRBD1. CDR3 length: 15 amino acids. The germline CDR1 and CDR2 sequences are SGDLS and YYNGEE. V lost 4 bases, J lost 4 bases, and 9 bases stayed unmatched. The CDR3 bases are TGTGCCAGCAGCCCCCAACAGGGGGGAGCCACTGAAGCTTTCTTT. Amino acids: CASSPQQGGATEAFF.

J is TRBJ1-4 and V is TRBV5-1; D gene ambiguous. V was cut by 3 bases and J by 8 bases, with 20 bases left in between. The CDR3 spans 16 residues. The germline CDR1 and CDR2 sequences are SGHRS and YFSETQ. The DNA of the CDR3 is TGCGCCAGCAGCTCCCGTAGGGCATCGACTGGAGAAAAACTGTTTTTT. It encodes CASSSRRASTGEKLFF. The whole variable domain, remainder taken from reference TRBV5-1 and TRBJ1-4, is KAGVTQTPRYLIKTRGQQVTLSCSPISGHRSVSWYQQTPGQGLQFLFEYFSETQRNKGNFPGRFSGRQFSNSRSEMNVSTLELGDSALYLCASSSRRASTGEKLFFGSGTQLSVL.

This rearrangement joins TRBV9 to TRBJ1-1, with D tentatively TRBD1 (6 bases). The CDR3 is 14 residues long. CDR1 is SGDLS, CDR2 YYNGEE, per germline. The germline V and J ends were trimmed by 3 bases and 6 bases, with 15 bases remaining between them. This CDR3 reads CASSADTGRSEAFF. As DNA, the CDR3 is TGTGCCAGCAGCGCTGACACAGGGAGGTCTGAAGCTTTCTTT.

A word on this clone: The sample has other DNA sequences that encode this CDR3 too. This chain links TRBV18 with TRBJ2-7; 10 bases align to TRBD1. Germline CDR1 reads KGHSH; CDR2 reads LQKENI. Trimming cost V 2 bases and J 0 bases; bases outside gene matches: 1. The length of the CDR3 is 15 residues. The CDR3 region has the DNA TGTGCCAGCTCACCAGGACAGGGGGGCTCCTACGAGCAGTACTTC. Residues: CASSPGQGGSYEQYF.

The gene calls are TRBV7-2 and TRBJ2-1; TRBD2 is a possible D gene (6 bases). Trimming pared 4 bases from V and 8 bases from J, leaving 18 bases between. This CDR3 contains 15 residues. Germline lookup yields CDR1 SGHTA and CDR2 FQGNSA. The CDR3 region has the DNA TGTGCCAGCAGCTGGCGGGGACGCTCGCTGGATGAGCAGTTCTTC. Its protein is CASSWRGRSLDEQFF.